Below, one T cell receptor beta chain is given with its context. Its antigen is unknown. This record belongs to a study of T cell responses to AZD1222 COVID-19 vaccine. V lost 4 bases and J lost 6, with 18 bases in between. The CDR3 consists of 15 residues. Per the germline V gene, CDR1 is SNHLY and CDR2 is FYNNEI. Study results and caveats: The study sampled repertoires only after the peak T cell response. Recipients of AZD1222 seropositive at baseline numbered only 6 or 7. Among the donors, most were white British and more were female, and clonal diversity was possibly underestimated. Reports indicate that nearly half of spike-specific TCRs are directed at unmutated variant regions.

The method was immunoSEQ multiplex PCR; TCRdb's version includes in-frame clones alone and lacks a portion of them. The sample lists approximately 64,000 clones, around 84% seen once, with approximately 7.4% in the top ten. This TCR was sampled from an adult in good health. This chain joins TRBV2 and TRBJ1-1; D is possibly TRBD1 (5 bases). The sequences come from peripheral blood, collected on day 0 of AZD1222 vaccination. The DNA for the CDR3 is TGTGCCAGCAGTGTAAGGCCTGGGGACGTCGCTGAAGCTTTCTTT. It codes for CASSVRPGDVAEAFF.